Listed below are T cell receptor beta chains from one sample, sequenced in a study of T cells in Graves' hyperthyroidism and ophthalmopathy. TCRdb re-called the multiplex PCR reads with MiXCR, one entry per CDR3 protein. Of 400,000 to 550,000 distinct CDR3 sequences in the sample, about 24% were seen once. Sequencing was done on a sample of blood. These TCRs come from a woman in her thirties with Graves' ophthalmopathy. The CDR3 runs from the conserved cysteine through the conserved F or W. D genes are given only for firm matches. Rows give clone size only sometimes, using once, few, many, or a class for an expanded clone.

J gene	V gene	clone size	D gene	CDR3 protein	CDR3 DNA
TRBJ2-7	TRBV6-1	-	-	CASSELKPDEQYF	TGTGCCAGCAGTGAACTTAAACCCGACGAGCAGTACTTC
TRBJ2-5	TRBV5-1	few	TRBD1	CASRSYPGQLQETQYF	TGCGCCAGCAGATCCTACCCGGGACAGTTACAAGAGACCCAGTACTTC
TRBJ1-2	TRBV24-1	-	TRBD1	CATSDARFRDRGNYGYTF	TGTGCCACCAGTGATGCACGATTCCGGGACAGGGGGAACTATGGCTACACCTTC
TRBJ1-2	TRBV12-3/TRBV12-4	-	-	CASSFKGSNYGYTF	TGTGCCAGCAGTTTCAAAGGGTCTAACTATGGCTACACCTTC
TRBJ2-2	TRBV19	-	-	CASTPTQGSGELFF	TGTGCCAGTACCCCTACCCAGGGGTCCGGGGAGCTGTTTTTT
TRBJ1-3	TRBV6-1	-	-	CASWDAGSSGNTIYF	TGTGCCAGCTGGGATGCTGGAAGCTCTGGAAACACCATATATTTT
TRBJ2-7	TRBV20-1	many	-	CSANFGGYEQYF	TGCAGTGCTAACTTCGGTGGCTACGAGCAGTACTTC
TRBJ1-5	TRBV6-5	-	-	CASSYSGHVNNQPQHF	TGTGCCAGCAGTTACTCGGGACACGTAAACAATCAGCCCCAGCATTTT
TRBJ2-2	TRBV19	many	-	CASSIVPGNTGELFF	TGTGCCAGTAGTATAGTCCCGGGGAACACCGGGGAGCTGTTTTTT
TRBJ2-7	TRBV28	-	-	CASSSTPRRATNYEQYF	TGTGCCAGCAGTTCCACGCCTCGGCGGGCTACTAACTACGAGCAGTACTTC
TRBJ2-7	TRBV20-1	many	-	CSASSLTRGGGYEQYF	TGCAGTGCTAGCTCTTTAACACGAGGTGGGGGTTACGAGCAGTACTTC
TRBJ2-6	TRBV2	many	TRBD2	CASIRLAGGSGANVLTF	TGTGCCAGCATCCGACTAGCGGGGGGTAGTGGGGCCAACGTCCTGACTTTC
TRBJ1-2	TRBV12-3/TRBV12-4	-	-	CASTMSGVHGYTF	TGTGCCAGCACCATGTCGGGGGTTCATGGCTACACCTTC
TRBJ2-7	TRBV7-8	once	-	CASSPAGTANRGEQYF	TGTGCCAGCAGCCCGGCCGGGACCGCGAACCGGGGCGAGCAGTACTTC
TRBJ2-4	TRBV12-3/TRBV12-4	many	TRBD1	CASSLQGQGLDIQYF	TGTGCCAGCAGTTTACAAGGACAGGGTTTGGACATTCAGTACTTC
TRBJ1-1	TRBV6-2/TRBV6-3	many	TRBD1	CASRGTAMNTEAFF	TGTGCCAGCAGGGGGACAGCTATGAACACTGAAGCTTTCTTT
TRBJ2-7	TRBV6-1	-	TRBD2	CASVGSGVAYEQYF	TGTGCCAGCGTCGGGAGCGGGGTAGCCTACGAGCAGTACTTC
TRBJ2-2	TRBV20-1	many	TRBD2	CSARPADSGDTGELFF	TGCAGTGCGCGCCCAGCCGATAGCGGGGACACCGGGGAGCTGTTTTTT
TRBJ2-7	TRBV6-2/TRBV6-3	few	-	CASSYSALLFEATREQYF	TGTGCCAGCAGTTACTCAGCCCTCTTGTTCGAAGCAACACGGGAGCAGTACTTC
TRBJ1-2	TRBV20-1	many	-	CSASRPLAGQRGYTF	TGCAGTGCTAGCCGCCCTCTGGCAGGGCAACGGGGCTACACCTTC
TRBJ1-1	TRBV18	-	-	CASPPGERTEAFF	TGTGCCAGCCCACCAGGGGAACGGACTGAAGCTTTCTTT
TRBJ2-2	TRBV18	-	-	CASSPDGGTSRTGELFF	TGTGCCAGCTCACCGGATGGGGGGACCTCTCGAACCGGGGAGCTGTTTTTT
TRBJ1-2	TRBV6-1	-	-	CASRKDSNYGYTF	TGTGCCAGCAGAAAGGACAGCAACTATGGCTACACCTTC
TRBJ2-7	TRBV6-5	many	TRBD1	CASRQGFVVYEQYF	TGTGCCAGCAGACAGGGGTTCGTAGTGTACGAGCAGTACTTC
TRBJ1-1	TRBV14	few	-	CASSQRGGFDTEAFF	TGTGCCAGCAGCCAACGCGGGGGATTTGACACTGAAGCTTTCTTT
TRBJ2-2	TRBV5-1	many	TRBD1	CASSDRGDTGELFF	TGCGCCAGCTCGGACAGGGGGGACACCGGGGAGCTGTTTTTT
TRBJ2-5	TRBV30	-	-	CAWRARRGGARQETQYF	TGTGCCTGGAGGGCCAGGCGTGGGGGGGCGAGACAAGAGACCCAGTACTTC
TRBJ1-2	TRBV7-3	-	TRBD1	CASSIGQGSDYGYTF	TGTGCCAGCAGCATCGGACAGGGGAGCGACTATGGCTACACCTTC
TRBJ1-1	TRBV4-1	many	-	CASSQEKYRPDQAFF	TGCGCCAGCAGCCAAGAAAAGTACAGGCCCGATCAAGCTTTCTTT
TRBJ2-5	TRBV10-3	many	TRBD1	CAISDLRDGQGSQETQYF	TGTGCCATCAGTGACCTCCGAGACGGACAGGGATCCCAAGAGACCCAGTACTTC
TRBJ2-2	TRBV11-2	many	TRBD2	CASSREVNTGELFF	TGTGCCAGCAGCCGGGAGGTTAACACCGGGGAGCTGTTTTTT
TRBJ2-5	TRBV5-5	many	-	CASSLHRETQYF	TGTGCCAGCAGCTTGCATAGGGAGACCCAGTACTTC
TRBJ2-5	TRBV24-1	many	TRBD2	CATSDLAGGAQYF	TGTGCCACCAGTGATTTAGCGGGGGGGGCCCAGTACTTC
TRBJ1-5	TRBV7-2	many	TRBD1	CASSFGTVNQPQHF	TGTGCCAGCAGCTTCGGGACAGTTAATCAGCCCCAGCATTTT
TRBJ2-2	TRBV6-2/TRBV6-3	many	TRBD1	CASNDRGGTGELFF	TGTGCCAGCAACGACAGGGGAGGTACCGGGGAGCTGTTTTTT
TRBJ1-2	TRBV12-3/TRBV12-4	many	-	CASGSTQRHGYTF	TGTGCCAGCGGATCGACCCAGAGGCATGGCTACACCTTC
TRBJ2-5	TRBV5-6	many	TRBD2	CASSFGSGATQYF	TGTGCCAGCAGCTTTGGTAGCGGGGCGACCCAGTACTTC
TRBJ2-2	TRBV4-2	few	TRBD2	CASSLRAMSASGRHTGELFF	TGTGCCAGCAGCCTCCGGGCCATGTCGGCTAGCGGGAGACACACCGGGGAGCTGTTTTTT
TRBJ1-3	TRBV11-2	-	-	CASSLGSVGNTIYF	TGTGCCAGCAGCTTAGGGTCCGTTGGAAACACCATATATTTT
TRBJ2-7	TRBV7-2	many	-	CASSLGNPSYEQYF	TGTGCCAGCAGCTTGGGGAATCCCTCCTACGAGCAGTACTTC
TRBJ1-2	TRBV12-3/TRBV12-4	-	-	CASSDSVGREDGYTF	TGTGCCAGCAGCGACTCGGTTGGCAGGGAAGATGGCTACACCTTC
TRBJ2-3	TRBV20-1	many	TRBD2	CSKSRDYQRDTQYF	TGCAGCAAATCCCGGGACTACCAAAGAGATACGCAGTATTTT
TRBJ2-2	TRBV20-1	few	-	CSAAPPGPGADTGELFF	TGCAGTGCTGCCCCCCCGGGACCCGGGGCGGACACCGGGGAGCTGTTTTTT
TRBJ2-7	TRBV6-1	few	TRBD1	CASSSRDRGGYEQYF	TGTGCCAGCAGCTCCCGAGACAGGGGTGGCTACGAGCAGTACTTC
TRBJ2-7	TRBV5-6	many	TRBD1	CASSLCGQDYEQYF	TGTGCCAGCAGCTTGTGCGGACAGGACTACGAGCAGTACTTC
TRBJ1-5	TRBV6-2/TRBV6-3	few	TRBD1	CASSYSPDRVNQPQHF	TGTGCCAGCAGTTACTCCCCGGACAGGGTGAATCAGCCCCAGCATTTT
TRBJ1-1	TRBV10-3	many	-	CAISESTLTEAFF	TGTGCCATCAGTGAGTCGACGTTGACTGAAGCTTTCTTT
TRBJ2-7	TRBV2	-	-	CAGMGRFSYEQYF	TGTGCCGGCATGGGACGGTTTTCCTACGAGCAGTACTTC
TRBJ1-2	TRBV6-1	many	-	CASSEQRVIRGYTF	TGTGCCAGCAGTGAGCAACGGGTAATTCGTGGCTACACCTTC
TRBJ2-7	TRBV7-2	many	-	CASSLGFYYEQYF	TGTGCCAGCAGCTTAGGTTTCTACTACGAGCAGTACTTC
TRBJ2-5	TRBV5-1	-	TRBD2	CASSLSGAPQETQYF	TGCGCCAGCAGCTTGAGCGGGGCCCCTCAAGAGACCCAGTACTTC
TRBJ1-2	TRBV12-3/TRBV12-4	-	-	CASSSTPGTRNYGYTF	TGTGCCAGCAGTTCCACGCCCGGGACCCGTAACTATGGCTACACCTTC
TRBJ1-1	TRBV4-1	many	-	CASSQDLGEAFF	TGCGCCAGCAGCCAAGATTTAGGGGAAGCTTTCTTT
TRBJ2-7	TRBV6-5	-	-	CASSYSASYTYEQYF	TGTGCCAGCAGTTACTCGGCTAGCTATACCTACGAGCAGTACTTC
TRBJ2-7	TRBV4-3	many	-	CASSQGEAYEQYF	TGCGCCAGCAGCCAAGGCGAGGCCTACGAGCAGTACTTC